This TCR beta chain was profiled in a study of shared T cell receptors in the human thymus. This clone was seen more than once but under ten times. The CDR3 sequence is 11 residues long. Trimming removed 5 bases from V and 9 bases from J, with 8 bases in between. Per the germline V gene, CDR1 is MDHEN and CDR2 is SYDVKM. Sequencing used immunoSEQ multiplex PCR; TCRdb keeps in-frame clones, though not all of them. The sample includes 700,000 or so clones, 70% to 90% seen only once; the top ten take more than 0.01%. These same data were also listed under a study on human thymus T cells. That investigation notes: The sample donors, healthy Finnish infants, were having corrective surgery for congenital heart defects. Thymus specimens were resections from corrective heart surgery. Repertoires sampled from thymus and blood appeared biased in V and J gene usage. Related research examined unrelated individuals and reported that their thymic repertoires overlapped highly.

The J gene is TRBJ2-1, the V gene TRBV28, with D perhaps TRBD1 (5 bases). The receptor's source is a girl less than two years old with a congenital heart defect. Specimen: thymocytes. CDR3 loop: CASSPGIEQFF. CDR3 bases: TGTGCCAGCAGTCCAGGGATTGAGCAGTTCTTC.